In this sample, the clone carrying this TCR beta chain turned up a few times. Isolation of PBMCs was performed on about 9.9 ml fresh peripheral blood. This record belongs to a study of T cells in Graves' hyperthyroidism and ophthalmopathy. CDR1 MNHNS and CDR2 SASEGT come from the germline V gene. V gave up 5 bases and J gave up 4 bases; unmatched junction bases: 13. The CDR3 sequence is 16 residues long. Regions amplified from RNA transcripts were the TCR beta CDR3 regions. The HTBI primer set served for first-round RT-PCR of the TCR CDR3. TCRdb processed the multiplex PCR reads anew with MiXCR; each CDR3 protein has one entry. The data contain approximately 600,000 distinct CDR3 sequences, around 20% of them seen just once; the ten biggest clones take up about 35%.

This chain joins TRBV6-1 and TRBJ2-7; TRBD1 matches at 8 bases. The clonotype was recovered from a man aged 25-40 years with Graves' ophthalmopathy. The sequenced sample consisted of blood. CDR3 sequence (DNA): TGTGCCAGCAGTTTCATCACCGGACAGGGATTATACGAGCAGTACTTC. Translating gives CASSFITGQGLYEQYF.